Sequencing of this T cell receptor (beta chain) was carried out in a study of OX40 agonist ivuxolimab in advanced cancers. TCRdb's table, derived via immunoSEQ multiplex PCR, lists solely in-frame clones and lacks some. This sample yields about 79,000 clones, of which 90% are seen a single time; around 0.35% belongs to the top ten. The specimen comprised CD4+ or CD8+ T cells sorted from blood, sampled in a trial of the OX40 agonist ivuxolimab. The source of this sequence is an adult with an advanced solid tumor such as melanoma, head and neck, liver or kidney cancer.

The DNA for the CDR3 is TGTGCCAGCACCCGACAGGGGGCAAGCTCCTATAATTCACCCCTCCACTTT. Amino acid sequence: CASTRQGASSYNSPLHF. The rearrangement joins TRBV7-8 to TRBJ1-6; TRBD1 matches 10 bases. V gave up 7 bases and J gave up 0 bases; unmatched junction bases: 6. CDR1 and CDR2 (germline): SGHVS, FQNEAQ. There are 17 residues in the CDR3. Drawing the rest from reference TRBV7-8 and TRBJ1-6, the complete variable domain is GAGVSQSPRYKVAKRGQDVALRCDPISGHVSLFWYQQALGQGPEFLTYFQNEAQLDKSGLPSDRFFAERPEGSVSTLKIQRTQQEDSAVYLCASTRQGASSYNSPLHFGNGTRLTVT.